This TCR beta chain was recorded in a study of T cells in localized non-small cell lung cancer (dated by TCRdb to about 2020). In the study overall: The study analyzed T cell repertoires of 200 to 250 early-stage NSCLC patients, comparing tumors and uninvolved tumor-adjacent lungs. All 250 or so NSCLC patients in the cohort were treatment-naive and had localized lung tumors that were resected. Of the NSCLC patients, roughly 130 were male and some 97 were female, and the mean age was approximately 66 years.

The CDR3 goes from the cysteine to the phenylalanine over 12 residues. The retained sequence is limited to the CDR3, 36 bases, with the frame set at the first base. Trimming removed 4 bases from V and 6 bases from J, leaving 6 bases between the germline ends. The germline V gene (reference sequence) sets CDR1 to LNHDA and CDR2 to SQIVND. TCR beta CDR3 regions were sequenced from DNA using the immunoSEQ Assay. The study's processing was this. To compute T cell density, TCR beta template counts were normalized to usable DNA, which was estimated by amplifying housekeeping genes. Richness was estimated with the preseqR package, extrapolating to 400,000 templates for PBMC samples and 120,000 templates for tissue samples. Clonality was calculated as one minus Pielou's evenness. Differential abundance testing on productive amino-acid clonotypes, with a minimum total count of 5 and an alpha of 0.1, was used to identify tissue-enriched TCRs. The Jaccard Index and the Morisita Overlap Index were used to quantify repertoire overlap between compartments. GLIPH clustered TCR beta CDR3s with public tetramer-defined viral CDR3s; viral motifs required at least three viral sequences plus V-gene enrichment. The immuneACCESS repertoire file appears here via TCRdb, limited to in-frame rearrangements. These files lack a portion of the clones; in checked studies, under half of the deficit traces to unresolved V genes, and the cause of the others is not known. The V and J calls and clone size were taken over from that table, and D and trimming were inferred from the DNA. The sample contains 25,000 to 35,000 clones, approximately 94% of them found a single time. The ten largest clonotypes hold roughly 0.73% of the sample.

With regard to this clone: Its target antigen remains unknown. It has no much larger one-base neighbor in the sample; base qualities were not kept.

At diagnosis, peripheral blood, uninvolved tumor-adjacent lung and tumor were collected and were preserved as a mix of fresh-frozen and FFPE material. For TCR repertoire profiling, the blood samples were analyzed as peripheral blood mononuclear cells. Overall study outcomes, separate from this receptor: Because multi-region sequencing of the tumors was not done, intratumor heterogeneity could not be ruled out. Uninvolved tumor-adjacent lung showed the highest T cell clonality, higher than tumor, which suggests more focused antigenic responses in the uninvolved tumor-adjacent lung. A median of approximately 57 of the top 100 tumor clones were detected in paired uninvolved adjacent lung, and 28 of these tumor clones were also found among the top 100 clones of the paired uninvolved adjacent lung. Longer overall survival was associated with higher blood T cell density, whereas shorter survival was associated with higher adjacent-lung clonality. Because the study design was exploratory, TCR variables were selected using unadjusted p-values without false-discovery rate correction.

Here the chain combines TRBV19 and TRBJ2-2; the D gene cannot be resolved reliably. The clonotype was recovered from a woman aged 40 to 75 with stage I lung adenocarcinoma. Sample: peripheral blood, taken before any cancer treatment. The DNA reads TGTGCCAGTAGTAAGGTGGCCGGGGAGCTGTTTTTT. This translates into CASSKVAGELFF.